This is a list of T cell receptor beta chains from one sample in a study of blood T cell repertoires in COVID-19. The table came from immunoSEQ multiplex PCR; TCRdb's copy has only in-frame clones and leaves some out. The sample contains over 95,000 clones, 85% to 90% of which appear only once. The sample consisted of peripheral blood. All receptors come from a woman aged 45-60 years with acute or convalescent COVID-19. CDR3s include the opening cysteine and the closing phenylalanine or tryptophan. The order of the fields is J gene, clone size, V gene, D gene, CDR3 protein, CDR3 DNA. A D gene is named only where the DNA matches it firmly. Size values are once, few and many counts, or a class for expanded clones, and some rows have none.

>TRBJ2-7|NA|TRBV28|TRBD2
CASSLPGRRGEQYF
TGTGCCAGCAGTTTGCCCGGGAGGAGGGGCGAGCAGTACTTC
>TRBJ2-5|NA|TRBV4-1|NA
CASSQERAETQYF
TGCGCCAGCAGCCAAGAGAGGGCTGAGACCCAGTACTTC
>TRBJ1-6|NA|TRBV3-1/TRBV3-2|NA
CASSQGPGAPLHF
TGTGCCAGCAGCCAGGGACCGGGGGCACCCCTCCACTTT
>TRBJ2-7|NA|TRBV4-1|NA
CASSRVDGGSYEQYF
TGCGCCAGCAGCCGAGTCGACGGGGGCTCCTACGAGCAGTACTTC
>TRBJ1-3|once|TRBV7-6|TRBD1
CASSFGQGAGNTIYF
TGTGCCAGCAGCTTTGGACAGGGGGCTGGAAACACCATATATTTT
>TRBJ1-4|NA|TRBV19|NA
CASSIRPGTNEKLFF
TGTGCCAGTAGTATCCGGCCGGGAACTAATGAAAAACTGTTTTTT
>TRBJ1-2|few|TRBV11-2|TRBD1
CASSLGNRGGSSF
TGTGCCAGCAGCTTAGGAAACAGGGGTGGATCATCCTTC
>TRBJ2-3|NA|TRBV7-2|NA
CASSYSGRTDTQYF
TGTGCCAGCAGCTATTCGGGTCGCACAGATACGCAGTATTTT
>TRBJ1-1|once|TRBV12-3/TRBV12-4|NA
CASSFRSQEAFF
TGTGCCAGCAGTTTTCGTAGCCAGGAAGCTTTCTTT
>TRBJ1-5|NA|TRBV28|NA
CASSIRGYSNQPQHF
TGTGCCAGCAGCATTAGGGGATATAGCAATCAGCCCCAGCATTTT
>TRBJ1-2|NA|TRBV30|NA
CAWSPGGVRGYTF
TGTGCCTGGAGCCCAGGAGGGGTTAGAGGCTACACCTTC
>TRBJ1-1|NA|TRBV12-3/TRBV12-4|NA
CASSFPMNTEAFF
TGTGCCAGCAGTTTCCCCATGAACACTGAAGCTTTCTTT
>TRBJ1-1|NA|TRBV6-5|TRBD1
CASSYGQGNTEAFF
TGTGCCAGCAGTTACGGACAGGGGAACACTGAAGCTTTCTTT
>TRBJ2-4|few|TRBV7-2|NA
CASSLSQRRVGYENIQYF
TGTGCCAGCAGCCTCTCGCAGAGGCGGGTAGGGTATGAAAACATTCAGTACTTC
>TRBJ2-3|NA|TRBV19|TRBD1
CASSWNRGRGDTQYF
TGTGCCAGTAGTTGGAACAGGGGGCGAGGAGATACGCAGTATTTT
>TRBJ2-2|NA|TRBV21-1|NA
CASSKLMWVCRRDRYTGELFF
TGTGCCAGCAGCAAGCTGATGTGGGTTTGTCGACGGGACAGGTATACCGGGGAGCTGTTTTTT
>TRBJ2-7|NA|TRBV7-2|NA
CASSLRGIYEQYF
TGTGCCAGCAGCTTAAGGGGAATCTACGAGCAGTACTTC
>TRBJ2-7|NA|TRBV7-2|TRBD2
CASSLGLAEYEQYF
TGTGCCAGCAGCTTGGGACTAGCGGAATACGAGCAGTACTTC
>TRBJ1-1|NA|TRBV3-1/TRBV3-2|TRBD1
CASSLGQGATEAFF
TGTGCCAGCAGCCTCGGACAGGGGGCCACTGAAGCTTTCTTT
>TRBJ1-1|NA|TRBV7-9|NA
CASSLVLIMNTEAFF
TGTGCCAGCAGCTTAGTACTGATTATGAACACTGAAGCTTTCTTT
>TRBJ2-3|NA|TRBV19|TRBD2
CASRMGGGVSDTQYF
TGTGCCAGTAGGATGGGCGGGGGGGTTTCAGATACGCAGTATTTT
>TRBJ1-1|NA|TRBV6-5|NA
CASSYGYVGRWTEAFF
TGTGCCAGCAGTTACGGGTATGTGGGGCGGTGGACTGAAGCTTTCTTT
>TRBJ1-6|NA|TRBV28|NA
CASSLTASSYNSPLHF
TGTGCCAGCAGTCTGACGGCTAGCTCCTATAATTCACCCCTCCACTTT
>TRBJ1-4|NA|TRBV6-1|TRBD1
CASSDRGQGNEKLFF
TGTGCCAGCAGTGATCGGGGACAGGGTAATGAAAAACTGTTTTTT
>TRBJ1-5|NA|TRBV20-1|TRBD1
CSASEQAGTASNQPQHF
TGCAGTGCTAGTGAACAAGCCGGGACAGCTAGCAATCAGCCCCAGCATTTT
>TRBJ2-3|NA|TRBV7-3|NA
CASSREIGGRGNTQYF
TGTGCCAGCAGCCGCGAGATCGGGGGGCGAGGGAATACGCAGTATTTT
>TRBJ1-1|NA|TRBV3-1/TRBV3-2|TRBD1
CASSPFGNRGLRTEAFF
TGTGCCAGCAGCCCCTTTGGGAACAGGGGGCTTCGGACTGAAGCTTTCTTT
>TRBJ1-2|few|TRBV5-1|NA
CASSQQGYGYTF
TGCGCCAGCAGCCAGCAGGGCTATGGCTACACCTTC
>TRBJ1-5|NA|TRBV30|NA
CAWTGNSNQPQHF
TGTGCCTGGACAGGGAATAGCAATCAGCCCCAGCATTTT
>TRBJ2-1|NA|TRBV4-1|TRBD1
CASSQGWTGLLHEQFF
TGCGCCAGCAGCCAAGGGTGGACAGGGTTGCTCCATGAGCAGTTCTTC
>TRBJ2-7|NA|TRBV20-1|NA
CSASSGDYEQYF
TGCAGTGCTAGTTCGGGGGACTACGAGCAGTACTTC
>TRBJ2-2|NA|TRBV11-2|NA
CASSLDLRSGELFF
TGTGCCAGCAGCTTAGATCTCCGTTCCGGGGAGCTGTTTTTT
>TRBJ1-5|NA|TRBV3-1/TRBV3-2|NA
CASSFNSGRNQPQHF
TGTGCCAGCAGCTTTAACAGTGGCCGCAATCAGCCCCAGCATTTT